Each of the 4 T cell receptor beta chains below was sequenced from the same sample in a study of T-cell reconstitution after alpha-beta-depleted transplantation in children listed by TCRdb under 2016. Libraries were built with PCR. The sequencing machine was an Illumina HiSeq 2500. TCR libraries were prepared with molecular barcoding, using unique molecular identifiers to normalize TCRbeta repertoire quantification. TCRdb reworked the public reads: Q25 trimming with fastp, MiXCR clone assembly, productive beta chains retained. CDR3 protein sequences are deduplicated, and each keeps its most common genes and DNA. This sample lists about 420,000 distinct CDR3 sequences; roughly 15% were detected once. The leading ten clones occupy under 30% of the sample. Explained via the paper, the treatment or condition label denotes: allogeneic hematopoietic cell transplantation with graft depleted of TCRalphabeta T cells and CD19 B cells.

The starting material was PBMCs, mostly from graft donor cells, obtained 360 days after TCRalphabeta/CD19-depleted stem cell transplant. These receptors all come from a boy younger than two who had a stem cell transplant for Wiskott-Aldrich syndrome, so the T cells may come from the graft donor.

V and J are TRBV12-3 or TRBV12-4 and TRBJ2-7; 7 bases line up with TRBD1. Unmatched junction bases numbered 11, after V lost 9 bases and J lost 0 bases. The CDR3 consists of 15 residues. As DNA, the CDR3 is TGTGCCAGTATGCCTGATGGACAGGTCTCCTACGAGCAGTACTTC. Translation gives CASMPDGQVSYEQYF.

This clonotype has only a few counts. This chain connects TRBV5-6 to TRBJ2-2; no clear D. The V end was cut by 1 base, the J end by 3 bases, with 4 bases between. The CDR3 spans 13 residues. Per the germline V gene, CDR1 is SGHDT and CDR2 is YYEEEE. In DNA form, the CDR3 reads TGTGCCAGCAGCTTGAGCGACACCGGGGAGCTGTTTTTT. This translates into CASSLSDTGELFF.

The chain joins TRBV24-1 to TRBJ2-5; TRBD1 or TRBD2 may be the D gene (5 bases each). The CDR3 is 17 residues long. CDR1 is KGHDR and CDR2 is SFDVKD in the germline V gene. V gave up 9 bases and J gave up 2 bases, with 24 bases separating them. The CDR3 sequence is CATGAGTGRPSQETQYF. The CDR3 bases are TGTGCCACCGGGGCCGGGACGGGGCGCCCCTCACAAGAGACCCAGTACTTC.

V usage is TRBV3-1 and J usage is TRBJ2-6; D is undetermined. Trimming removed 2 bases from V and 2 bases from J, with 4 bases in between. Germline V gene lookup returns CDR1 LGHDT and CDR2 YNNKEL (reference sequence). The CDR3 spans 14 residues. CDR3 nucleotide sequence: TGTGCCAGCAGCCAACATCCTGGGGCCAACGTCCTGACTTTC. Translated, it gives CASSQHPGANVLTF.